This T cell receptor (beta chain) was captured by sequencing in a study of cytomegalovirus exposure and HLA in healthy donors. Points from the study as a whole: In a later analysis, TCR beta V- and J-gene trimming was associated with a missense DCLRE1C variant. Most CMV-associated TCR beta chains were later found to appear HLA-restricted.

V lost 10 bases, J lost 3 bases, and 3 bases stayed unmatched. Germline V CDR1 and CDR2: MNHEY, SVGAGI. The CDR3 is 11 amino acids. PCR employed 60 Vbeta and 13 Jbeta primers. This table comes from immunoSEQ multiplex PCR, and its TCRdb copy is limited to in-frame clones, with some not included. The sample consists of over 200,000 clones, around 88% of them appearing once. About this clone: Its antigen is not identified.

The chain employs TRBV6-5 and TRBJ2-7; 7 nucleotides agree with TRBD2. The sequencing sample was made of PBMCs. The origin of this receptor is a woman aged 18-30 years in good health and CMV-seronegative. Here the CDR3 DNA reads TGTGCCACCGGGAGGAACTACGAGCAGTACTTC. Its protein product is CATGRNYEQYF.